Detailed here is one TCR beta chain. This entry is derived from a study of CD8+ T cells in alopecia areata. Study information: Severity scoring for treated patients was based on the percentage of affected scalp area.

Treatment in this sample: oral pan-JAK inhibitor, 5-10 mg twice daily. Using a FACSAria, the CD4+ and CD8+ T cells were sorted from the PBMCs. V shed 3 bases, J shed 2 bases, and the junction held 6 bases outside the gene matches. This CDR3 is built from 15 residues. Germline assignment: CDR1 SGDLS and CDR2 YYNGEE. After isolation, RNA underwent reverse transcription to generate cDNA as the sequencing template. Here immunoSEQ multiplex PCR was the method, and the copy in TCRdb shows in-frame clones only, minus some. The table shows 100,000 to 130,000 clones, with 80% to 85% occurring only once. This sample comprised CD8+ T cells sorted from blood, obtained at week 24, from a patient treated with tofacitinib. The J gene is TRBJ2-3, the V gene TRBV9; 7 nucleotides align to TRBD2. The TCR sequence derives from a human donor with alopecia areata. The CDR3 sequence is CASSAGTTNTDTQYF. CDR3 in DNA: TGTGCCAGCAGCGCTGGGACTACCAACACAGATACGCAGTATTTT.